This record concerns one T cell receptor beta chain sequence. Which antigen it targets is not known. The input lacks base qualities; no much larger clone sits a single base away. The data were taken from a study of cytomegalovirus exposure and HLA in healthy donors (TCRdb year 2017). Some background on the complete study: In an earlier analysis of some 610 of the donors, approximately 300 Gb of sequence data and some 100 million unique TCR beta sequences from about 190 million T cells were reported. The T cell repertoires of 550 to 850 subjects were profiled by immunosequencing and related to cytomegalovirus serostatus. In a later genetic analysis, genome-wide SNP genotypes for about 55% of the roughly 670 donors were used, and that subset was treated as a discovery cohort. Both class I and class II loci were covered by HLA typing, at four-digit resolution. The aim of the study was to test whether cataloging public T cell receptors could identify signatures of past pathogen exposure. Donor age, sex, ethnicity and CMV serostatus were compiled together with the repertoire data. An early release that covered fewer than 800 HLA-typed donors contained approximately 300 gigabases of sequencing data and tens of millions of unique TCR sequences. Roughly five DR-DQ haplotypes were handled as single units for association and clustering because linkage in the cohort was strong. Among almost 400 genotyped donors of the cohort, an average of about 240,000 unique TCR beta nucleotide sequences were sequenced per donor, roughly 20% of them non-productive. High-throughput TCR immunosequencing, statistical association of individual TCRs with disease status, and machine learning were combined to predict cytomegalovirus infection status. An earlier analysis of around 580 of the donors used high-throughput TCR beta sequencing to judge whether each TCR beta V gene segment behaved as functional or pseudogenic. Rather than using new phenotypic data, the later analysis identified candidate immune exposures from TCR beta sequences and from how often those sequences occurred across donors. Typing coverage varied by locus: 629-630 donors for A, B, C, DRB1 and DQB1; roughly 560 for DQA1; more than 600 for DPA1; about 450 for DPB1. Of the roughly 410 genotyped donors, 81% were placed in the genetic ancestry cluster associated with self-reported Caucasian donors. Every discovery cohort repertoire had been produced on one sequencing platform. In a later analysis, previously published TCR beta repertoires from fewer than 750 donors were re-analyzed and high-resolution HLA genotyping was added so that TCR occurrence patterns could be studied. In addition to the first cohort of roughly 700 subjects, a separate validation cohort of approximately 130 different subjects was used. Points the paper makes about the study in general: This cohort had only TCR beta chains sequenced, and the lack of alpha or paired-chain data limited which features could be detected. In a later analysis, TCR association rates were found to vary across HLA loci, with the most associated TCRs seen for DRB1 alleles and the fewest for HLA-C alleles. The sequencing pipeline was judged likely to have produced a cluster of highly shared sequence variants as a technical artifact. A further reported finding was that TCR beta sequences accurately predicted the HLA-A and HLA-B alleles for most subjects in the first cohort. The only immune exposure information available for the cohort was CMV serostatus. According to a later analysis, parvovirus B19, influenza, CMV and Epstein-Barr virus appeared linked to several top co-occurrence clusters. While some public TCRs were present in many individuals, most TCR sequences turned up only very rarely across donors. Correlated functional status among segregating V segments might be attributable to linkage disequilibrium, but an unknown experimental factor could not be ruled out. In a later analysis, HLA-associated TCR beta chains showed more clonal expansion and lower generation probabilities than non-associated chains that were equally common. The 87-base-pair reads could not distinguish some IMGT-functional V segments, including TRBV6-2 and TRBV6-3, so those segments were excluded. The study listed approximately 150 TCR beta chains as associated with cytomegalovirus. At a false discovery rate of 0.05, a later analysis linked under 20,000 TCR beta sequences to specific HLA alleles. Strong co-occurrence of HLA alleles, especially DR and DQ, made assigning TCR associations to individual alleles difficult. The earlier analysis of approximately 590 of the donors excluded fewer than 20 rarely observed V segments, including chromosome 9 orphons, because counts were too low. In a later genetic analysis, a missense DCLRE1C variant was associated with V-gene and J-gene trimming of TCR beta chains, and the association was replicated in an independent cohort. In an earlier analysis of about 550 of the donors, most TCR beta V segments were observed in productive rearrangements about 87% or about 30% of the time, broadly matching IMGT annotations. According to a later genetic analysis, donors in an Asian-associated ancestry cluster had fewer N-insertions in productive TCRs than the roughly 670-donor mean. Sequencing depth was assumed to be roughly uniform across donors in the presence/absence analyses, though that assumption may not hold. According to the authors, the approach could potentially be generalized to other disease states and immunological phenotypes. A few of the identified cytomegalovirus-associated TCR beta chains were confirmed in vitro to be specific for cytomegalovirus antigens. According to a later analysis, most CMV-associated TCR beta chains appeared to be HLA-restricted, and the HLA associations seemed to be driven largely by CMV exposure. Because HLA typing was unavailable for some donors at each locus, only the typed subset was used in association tests. Cytomegalovirus status was reported to be diagnosed by the classifier with high specificity and sensitivity in both the original and validation cohorts.

CDR1 SGHRS and CDR2 YFSETQ were looked up in the germline V gene. From the cysteine up to the phenylalanine, the CDR3 has a length of 17 residues. Solely the CDR3 DNA is kept, with 51 bases framed from the first base. V lost 4 bases and J lost 4 bases, and the count of bases not matched to a germline gene is 8. In total, over 600 healthy bone marrow donors made up the cohort. Cohort members were all nominally healthy when sampled, although unrecorded immune exposures were likely present. The donor was CMV seronegative and was included in the group of 352 seronegative cohort members. A peripheral blood sample was collected from each donor, and TCR beta sequencing was performed on peripheral blood mononuclear cells. Genomic DNA was extracted from the blood cell samples with the Qiagen DNeasy Blood Extraction Kit. Libraries were constructed by the immunoSEQ multiplex PCR assay. A mixture of 60 forward primers for TCR Vbeta segments and 13 reverse primers for TCR Jbeta segments was used in the multiplex PCR. Amplification of the CDR3 region of rearranged TCR beta genes was performed with a multiplex PCR assay on genomic DNA. Amplified TCR beta libraries were sequenced as 87-base-pair reads on the Illumina HiSeq System. In the source study's methods: A later analysis tallied roughly 80 million unique TCR beta chains across the 666 repertoires, and around 12 million of those chains were shared by two or more donors. Raw reads were error-corrected and collapsed into unique sequences by a nearest-neighbor algorithm in which closely related sequences were merged to remove PCR and sequencing errors. Alignment of CDR3 sequences to IMGT reference sequences was used to assign V, D and J gene segments. Each retained sequence needed at least a six-nucleotide match to both a V gene segment and a J gene segment. Rearrangements were called productive when the CDR3 lacked stop codons and stayed in frame with V and J; all others were non-productive. Following IMGT convention, CDR3 was defined as the stretch from the second conserved V-encoded cysteine to the conserved J-encoded phenylalanine. In an earlier analysis of 587 of the donors, sequences lacking an unambiguous match to a single V gene segment were excluded. An earlier analysis of about 600 of the donors called V segments functional above 56.7% productive rearrangements and segregating when the between-donor standard deviation exceeded 5%. A statistical classification framework was built for diagnosing cytomegalovirus status from the catalog of TCR beta chain sequences. V and J gene assignment, in a later analysis, came from comparing TCR nucleotide sequences with IMGT/GENE-DB human TR gene sequences. Using the TCRdist pipeline, a later analysis assigned CDR3 sequences along with most-parsimonious VDJ recombination scenarios. In a later analysis, each TCR beta chain was defined by its CDR3 amino acid sequence together with its V-gene family, and reads lacking a unique V-gene family were excluded. To address suspected cross-contamination and a sequencing artifact, a later analysis removed around 600 highly shared, low-generation-probability nucleotide sequences. In a later analysis, a clonal expansion index for each public chain was calculated from normalized within-repertoire ranks of inferred template counts. A later analysis computed generation probabilities with a VDJ recombination model fitted to out-of-frame rearrangements, and checked the results against IGoR. In a later analysis, hypergeometric tests were used to score TCR-TCR, TCR-HLA and TCR-CMV co-occurrence, with a repertoire-size bias correction applied to TCR pairs. False discovery rates were estimated in a later analysis by permuting HLA or CMV assignments 20 times. In a later analysis, co-occurring TCRs were grouped with DBSCAN, and TCRdist sequence similarity was added when clustering was performed within HLA-allele-positive subsets. Co-occurrence clustering excluded repertoires with fewer than 30,000 or more than 120,000 public chains, plus five with anomalous nucleotide sharing. The immuneACCESS repertoire file appears here via TCRdb, limited to in-frame rearrangements. These files lack a portion of the clones; in checked studies, under half of the deficit traces to unresolved V genes, and the cause of the others is not known. For V, J and clone size, that table is used; D and trimming come from the DNA. Counted in this sample were 200,000 or so clones; 70% to 85% of them appeared once. The ten top clones hold approximately 0.098% of the sample.

The origin of this receptor is a boy aged 2 to 10 in good health and CMV-seronegative. Sequencing input: PBMCs. The rearranged chain carries TRBV5-1 and TRBJ2-3; TRBD2 fits 14 bases in the junction. The DNA is TGCGCCAGCAGCCCTGGACTAGCGGGGGGCCGTGCAGATACGCAGTATTTT. This sequence encodes CASSPGLAGGRADTQYF.